This TCR beta chain is from a study of T cells in Graves' hyperthyroidism and ophthalmopathy. This clonotype was detected a few times. The antigen is undetermined. Using RNA transcripts as the source, TCR beta CDR3 regions were amplified. The TCR CDR3 first-round RT-PCR relied on the HTBI primer set. Each CDR3 protein gets one entry after TCRdb re-called the multiplex PCR reads with MiXCR. Of 480,000 or so distinct CDR3 sequences listed, 40% to 50% are singletons. General study results and limits: Most thyroid-expanded clonotypes above 0.001 were also found in blood. The model anticipated ophthalmopathy a median around six months pre-onset. Separation of ophthalmopathy from stable hyperthyroidism was achieved by a 13 V-J model.

Criteria for exclusion of patients were uncontrolled infection, other autoimmune disease, pregnancy or lactation. Sequencing input: peripheral blood or thyroid tissue (not recorded which). The clonotype originates from an adult woman with Graves' disease, either hyperthyroidism or ophthalmopathy (not recorded which).

The CDR3 is CASTGRGLYGYTF. Here the CDR3 DNA reads TGTGCCAGTACCGGCAGGGGACTCTATGGCTACACCTTC. The chain is built from TRBV19 and TRBJ1-2; TRBD1 is a possible D gene (6 bases). This CDR3 has 13 amino acids. Trimming stripped 7 bases from V and 4 bases from J, with 13 bases between. Germline CDR1 LNHDA, CDR2 SQIVND (reference sequence).